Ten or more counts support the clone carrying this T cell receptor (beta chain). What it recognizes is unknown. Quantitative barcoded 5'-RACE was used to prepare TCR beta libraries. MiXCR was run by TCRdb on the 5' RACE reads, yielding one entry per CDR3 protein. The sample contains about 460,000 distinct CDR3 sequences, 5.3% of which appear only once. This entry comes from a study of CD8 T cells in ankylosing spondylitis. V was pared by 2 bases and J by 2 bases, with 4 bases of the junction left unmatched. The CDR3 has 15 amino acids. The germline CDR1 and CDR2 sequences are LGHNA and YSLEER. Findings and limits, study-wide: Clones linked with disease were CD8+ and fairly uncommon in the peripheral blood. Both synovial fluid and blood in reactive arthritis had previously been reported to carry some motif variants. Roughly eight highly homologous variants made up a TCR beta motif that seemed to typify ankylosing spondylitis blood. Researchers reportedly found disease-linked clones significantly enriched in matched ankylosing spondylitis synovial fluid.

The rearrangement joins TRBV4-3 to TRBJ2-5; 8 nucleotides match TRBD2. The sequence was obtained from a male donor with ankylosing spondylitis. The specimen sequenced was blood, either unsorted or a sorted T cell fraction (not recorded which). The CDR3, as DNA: TGCGCCAGCAGCCAACGGAGCGGGGGACAAGAGACCCAGTACTTC. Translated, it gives CASSQRSGGQETQYF.